This TCR beta chain was obtained from a study of metastatic and nonmetastatic thyroid tumors. Study-level background: Comparison of repertoires was carried out across blood and tumor or nodule tissue from malignant and benign thyroid patients. Study conclusions and caveats: Reportedly, malignant thyroid tumors had significantly higher TCR beta diversity than benign nodules, in blood and tumor.

Authors' methods: Across clinicopathological groups, CDR3 differences served as the basis for building a distant-metastasis classifier for papillary thyroid cancer. MiXCR was used by TCRdb to re-call the PCR reads. V and J calls and clone size were set by TCRdb, not the authors. The repertoire holds roughly 63,000 clones, with 16% as singletons. The table lists this clone with many counts. Its antigen is not known. Other DNA variants within this sample encode the same CDR3. Every patient was untreated before thyroid surgery. V was clipped by 7 bases and J by 0 bases, with 12 bases between them. Per germline, CDR1 LNHDA and CDR2 SQIVND (reference sequence). The CDR3 consists of 14 residues.

V is TRBV19 and J is TRBJ1-1, with unresolved D. Sequencing was performed on blood. This sequence originates from a male donor with papillary thyroid cancer or a benign thyroid nodule (not recorded which). Some clones in this sample may be carry-over from other donors' samples. The CDR3 DNA is TGTGCCAGTAATCTGGCCCTGATGAACACTGAAGCTTTCTTT. This encodes CASNLALMNTEAFF.